The rows below give T cell receptor beta chains drawn from one sample of a study of human T cells and chemical hapten exposure. In TCRdb, the RACE reads were re-called with MiXCR into one record per CDR3 protein. The sample has more than 80,000 distinct CDR3 sequences; more than 10% are singletons. Material: whole blood, obtained in connection with sensitization to the hapten diphenylcyclopropenone (DPC). The receptors come from a woman in her fifties or sixties with alopecia areata. Some clones in this sample may be carry-over from other donors' samples. The CDR3 runs from the conserved cysteine through the conserved F or W. The D gene is left open where the match is weak. Size tells how often a clone was seen (once, few, many) or the class of an expanded clone, and some rows leave it out.

J gene: TRBJ2-2; D gene: TRBD2; V gene: TRBV10-3; clone size: few; CDR3 protein: CASRLAGGNTGELFF; CDR3 DNA: TGTGCCAGCCGACTAGCGGGAGGTAACACCGGGGAGCTGTTTTTT
J gene: TRBJ2-7; D gene: NA; V gene: TRBV28; clone size: few; CDR3 protein: CASSSTPPYEQYF; CDR3 DNA: TGTGCCAGCAGTTCGACACCTCCCTACGAGCAGTACTTC
J gene: TRBJ1-1; D gene: NA; V gene: TRBV5-1; clone size: few; CDR3 protein: CASSPGRVIVRALNTEAFF; CDR3 DNA: TGCGCCAGCAGCCCCGGCCGGGTAATTGTCAGGGCTTTGAACACTGAAGCTTTCTTT
J gene: TRBJ2-7; D gene: TRBD2; V gene: TRBV29-1; clone size: many; CDR3 protein: CSVRDSGTSYEQYF; CDR3 DNA: TGCAGCGTTCGTGATAGCGGGACCTCCTACGAGCAGTACTTC
J gene: TRBJ2-7; D gene: NA; V gene: TRBV7-2; clone size: NA; CDR3 protein: CASSLTHEQYF; CDR3 DNA: TGTGCCAGCAGCCTTACCCACGAGCAGTACTTC
J gene: TRBJ1-2; D gene: NA; V gene: TRBV29-1; clone size: few; CDR3 protein: CSVAGAAGYGYTF; CDR3 DNA: TGCAGCGTAGCCGGGGCAGCGGGCTATGGCTACACCTTC
J gene: TRBJ2-7; D gene: NA; V gene: TRBV20-1; clone size: many; CDR3 protein: CSARDGRDIHEQYF; CDR3 DNA: TGCAGTGCTAGAGATGGAAGGGACATTCACGAGCAGTACTTC
J gene: TRBJ2-3; D gene: NA; V gene: TRBV30; clone size: many; CDR3 protein: CAWDQEGGGIDTQYF; CDR3 DNA: TGTGCCTGGGACCAAGAGGGGGGAGGGATAGATACGCAGTATTTT
J gene: TRBJ2-7; D gene: TRBD1; V gene: TRBV9; clone size: NA; CDR3 protein: CASSTGTGASWEQYF; CDR3 DNA: TGTGCCAGCAGCACGGGGACAGGGGCCTCTTGGGAGCAGTACTTC
J gene: TRBJ2-1; D gene: TRBD2; V gene: TRBV30; clone size: few; CDR3 protein: CAWKGRSTSGSGNEQFF; CDR3 DNA: TGTGCCTGGAAGGGAAGGTCGACTAGCGGGAGCGGCAATGAGCAGTTCTTC
J gene: TRBJ2-7; D gene: TRBD2; V gene: TRBV12-3/TRBV12-4; clone size: many; CDR3 protein: CASSSSGGSYEQYF; CDR3 DNA: TGTGCCAGCAGTTCTAGCGGGGGTTCCTACGAGCAGTACTTC
J gene: TRBJ2-1; D gene: TRBD2; V gene: TRBV19; clone size: few; CDR3 protein: CASSSGTSGRDGEQFF; CDR3 DNA: TGTGCCAGTAGTTCAGGGACTAGCGGGAGGGATGGCGAGCAGTTCTTC
J gene: TRBJ2-1; D gene: TRBD2; V gene: TRBV2; clone size: NA; CDR3 protein: CASSDSSGPYNEQFF; CDR3 DNA: TGTGCCAGCAGTGATAGTAGCGGGCCCTACAATGAGCAGTTCTTC
J gene: TRBJ2-3; D gene: NA; V gene: TRBV18; clone size: NA; CDR3 protein: CASSPYERLAWTDTQYF; CDR3 DNA: TGTGCCAGCTCACCATACGAGAGGCTAGCGTGGACAGATACGCAGTATTTT
J gene: TRBJ2-4; D gene: NA; V gene: TRBV18; clone size: many; CDR3 protein: CASSALPGQHEVAKNIQYF; CDR3 DNA: TGTGCCAGCTCAGCTCTCCCGGGACAACATGAGGTAGCCAAAAACATTCAGTACTTC
J gene: TRBJ2-7; D gene: NA; V gene: TRBV9; clone size: many; CDR3 protein: CASSVATGFSYEQYF; CDR3 DNA: TGTGCCAGCAGCGTAGCTACGGGTTTTTCCTACGAGCAGTACTTC
J gene: TRBJ2-2; D gene: NA; V gene: TRBV5-1; clone size: few; CDR3 protein: CASSSRPDTGELFF; CDR3 DNA: TGCGCCAGCAGCTCGCGACCCGACACCGGGGAGCTGTTTTTT
J gene: TRBJ1-1; D gene: NA; V gene: TRBV3-1; clone size: NA; CDR3 protein: CASSQGSGRNTEAFF; CDR3 DNA: TGTGCCAGCAGCCAAGGGTCAGGGAGGAACACTGAAGCTTTCTTT
J gene: TRBJ2-2; D gene: NA; V gene: TRBV6-2/TRBV6-3; clone size: many; CDR3 protein: CASSLRTVGTGELFF; CDR3 DNA: TGTGCCAGCAGCTTACGGACAGTGGGCACCGGGGAGCTGTTTTTT
J gene: TRBJ2-3; D gene: NA; V gene: TRBV6-2/TRBV6-3; clone size: few; CDR3 protein: CASSRQSGTSRTDTQYF; CDR3 DNA: TGTGCCAGCAGCAGGCAATCGGGGACATCCCGCACAGATACGCAGTATTTT
J gene: TRBJ1-1; D gene: NA; V gene: TRBV6-1; clone size: NA; CDR3 protein: CASSEAFTGPRAAFF; CDR3 DNA: TGTGCCAGCAGTGAAGCCTTCACCGGGCCCCGAGCAGCTTTCTTT
J gene: TRBJ2-1; D gene: TRBD2; V gene: TRBV2; clone size: many; CDR3 protein: CASRVTSGRPPGDEQFF; CDR3 DNA: TGTGCCAGCAGGGTGACTAGCGGGAGGCCGCCCGGCGATGAGCAGTTCTTC
J gene: TRBJ2-5; D gene: NA; V gene: TRBV20-1; clone size: many; CDR3 protein: CSASIQGETQYF; CDR3 DNA: TGCAGTGCTAGTATCCAGGGGGAGACCCAGTACTTC
J gene: TRBJ1-1; D gene: NA; V gene: TRBV9; clone size: many; CDR3 protein: CASSVNPAGIEAFF; CDR3 DNA: TGTGCCAGCAGCGTAAACCCGGCCGGTATTGAAGCTTTCTTT
J gene: TRBJ2-3; D gene: NA; V gene: TRBV6-1; clone size: many; CDR3 protein: CASSEVLVTATQYF; CDR3 DNA: TGTGCCAGCAGTGAAGTTCTAGTGACCGCTACGCAGTATTTT
J gene: TRBJ2-3; D gene: TRBD1; V gene: TRBV5-1; clone size: NA; CDR3 protein: CASSLGQGVDTQYF; CDR3 DNA: TGCGCCAGCAGCTTGGGACAGGGGGTAGATACGCAGTATTTT
J gene: TRBJ2-3; D gene: NA; V gene: TRBV11-3; clone size: many; CDR3 protein: CASSETDPRDTQYF; CDR3 DNA: TGTGCCAGCAGCGAGACGGACCCACGCGATACGCAGTATTTT
J gene: TRBJ2-3; D gene: TRBD1; V gene: TRBV20-1; clone size: many; CDR3 protein: CSAEGLLGQGMDTQYF; CDR3 DNA: TGCAGTGCTGAGGGGTTGCTTGGACAGGGGATGGATACGCAGTATTTT
J gene: TRBJ2-1; D gene: NA; V gene: TRBV10-2; clone size: many; CDR3 protein: CASNGGTSYNEQFF; CDR3 DNA: TGCGCCAGCAATGGCGGGACGAGCTACAATGAGCAGTTCTTC
J gene: TRBJ2-1; D gene: TRBD2; V gene: TRBV5-1; clone size: NA; CDR3 protein: CASSPLAGAYNEQFF; CDR3 DNA: TGCGCCAGCAGCCCACTAGCGGGGGCCTACAATGAGCAGTTCTTC
J gene: TRBJ1-5; D gene: NA; V gene: TRBV18; clone size: many; CDR3 protein: CASSPDGGIGDQPQHF; CDR3 DNA: TGTGCCAGCTCACCAGATGGGGGAATTGGCGATCAGCCCCAGCATTTT
J gene: TRBJ2-3; D gene: NA; V gene: TRBV6-5; clone size: many; CDR3 protein: CASNKRGASVTDTQYF; CDR3 DNA: TGTGCCAGCAACAAACGTGGGGCTAGCGTCACAGATACGCAGTATTTT
J gene: TRBJ1-6; D gene: NA; V gene: TRBV7-2; clone size: few; CDR3 protein: CASSLGEGTYNSPLHF; CDR3 DNA: TGTGCCAGCAGCTTAGGTGAAGGGACCTATAATTCACCCCTCCACTTT
J gene: TRBJ2-5; D gene: NA; V gene: TRBV20-1; clone size: NA; CDR3 protein: CSAGGTPPALSQETQYF; CDR3 DNA: TGCAGTGCTGGAGGCACCCCTCCCGCACTGTCCCAAGAGACCCAGTACTTC
J gene: TRBJ1-4; D gene: TRBD1; V gene: TRBV20-1; clone size: NA; CDR3 protein: CSAREVGDRDGKLFF; CDR3 DNA: TGCAGTGCTAGAGAGGTTGGGGACAGGGATGGTAAACTGTTTTTT
J gene: TRBJ2-2; D gene: NA; V gene: TRBV7-9; clone size: many; CDR3 protein: CASSLARLLTGELFF; CDR3 DNA: TGTGCCAGCAGCTTAGCACGGTTGCTCACCGGGGAGCTGTTTTTT
J gene: TRBJ2-7; D gene: NA; V gene: TRBV20-1; clone size: few; CDR3 protein: CSARIQYEQYF; CDR3 DNA: TGCAGTGCCCGGATTCAATACGAGCAGTACTTC
J gene: TRBJ2-7; D gene: NA; V gene: TRBV15; clone size: many; CDR3 protein: CATSRDGKQYF; CDR3 DNA: TGTGCCACCAGCAGAGACGGGAAGCAGTACTTC
J gene: TRBJ1-2; D gene: NA; V gene: TRBV2; clone size: many; CDR3 protein: CASAALRGHGYTF; CDR3 DNA: TGTGCCTCAGCCGCGTTAAGGGGACACGGCTACACCTTC
J gene: TRBJ1-1; D gene: NA; V gene: TRBV14; clone size: many; CDR3 protein: CASSQGSRGYTEAFF; CDR3 DNA: TGTGCCAGCAGCCAAGGGTCTCGGGGGTACACTGAAGCTTTCTTT
J gene: TRBJ2-5; D gene: NA; V gene: TRBV12-3/TRBV12-4; clone size: NA; CDR3 protein: CASSRETQYF; CDR3 DNA: TGTGCCAGCAGTCGAGAGACCCAGTACTTC
J gene: TRBJ2-1; D gene: NA; V gene: TRBV6-2/TRBV6-3; clone size: NA; CDR3 protein: CASNRGPEQFF; CDR3 DNA: TGTGCCAGCAACCGAGGACCCGAGCAGTTCTTC
J gene: TRBJ2-2; D gene: TRBD1; V gene: TRBV29-1; clone size: many; CDR3 protein: CSVGTGGRIGSTGELFF; CDR3 DNA: TGCAGCGTCGGGACAGGGGGCCGGATTGGTAGCACCGGGGAGCTGTTTTTT
J gene: TRBJ2-7; D gene: TRBD1; V gene: TRBV3-1; clone size: many; CDR3 protein: CASSHLRRGQSYEQYF; CDR3 DNA: TGTGCCAGCAGCCACCTCAGAAGGGGACAGTCCTACGAGCAGTACTTC
J gene: TRBJ1-5; D gene: TRBD1; V gene: TRBV12-3/TRBV12-4; clone size: many; CDR3 protein: CASSLGRGDQPQHF; CDR3 DNA: TGTGCCAGCAGTTTGGGCAGGGGGGATCAGCCCCAGCATTTT
J gene: TRBJ2-3; D gene: NA; V gene: TRBV28; clone size: many; CDR3 protein: CASSSRDTTSTDTQYF; CDR3 DNA: TGTGCCAGCAGCTCCCGGGACACCACTAGCACAGATACGCAGTATTTT
J gene: TRBJ2-5; D gene: NA; V gene: TRBV29-1; clone size: many; CDR3 protein: CSVGLALGETQYF; CDR3 DNA: TGCAGCGTAGGCCTAGCGTTGGGAGAGACCCAGTACTTC
J gene: TRBJ2-7; D gene: NA; V gene: TRBV19; clone size: few; CDR3 protein: CASSIPSGSSYEQYF; CDR3 DNA: TGTGCCAGTAGTATCCCCAGCGGAAGCTCCTACGAGCAGTACTTC
J gene: TRBJ2-7; D gene: TRBD2; V gene: TRBV20-1; clone size: NA; CDR3 protein: CSAGGRALYEQYF; CDR3 DNA: TGCAGTGCCGGGGGGAGGGCCTTATACGAGCAGTACTTC
J gene: TRBJ2-5; D gene: NA; V gene: TRBV10-3; clone size: few; CDR3 protein: CAISESQGSQYF; CDR3 DNA: TGTGCCATCAGTGAGTCGCAGGGGTCCCAGTACTTC
J gene: TRBJ1-5; D gene: NA; V gene: TRBV20-1; clone size: NA; CDR3 protein: CSAGRDLNSNQPQHF; CDR3 DNA: TGCAGTGCGGGGCGGGATCTTAATAGCAATCAGCCCCAGCATTTT
J gene: TRBJ2-6; D gene: TRBD1; V gene: TRBV6-2/TRBV6-3; clone size: NA; CDR3 protein: CASSLGLGQGASGANVLTF; CDR3 DNA: TGTGCCAGCAGCCTCGGGCTCGGACAGGGGGCGTCTGGGGCCAACGTCCTGACTTTC
J gene: TRBJ2-5; D gene: NA; V gene: TRBV28; clone size: NA; CDR3 protein: CASRKGYLGVETQYF; CDR3 DNA: TGTGCCAGCAGAAAGGGCTACCTGGGAGTAGAGACCCAGTACTTC
J gene: TRBJ1-1; D gene: NA; V gene: TRBV28; clone size: few; CDR3 protein: CASKSKGTEAFF; CDR3 DNA: TGTGCCAGCAAGAGCAAGGGCACTGAAGCTTTCTTT
J gene: TRBJ2-4; D gene: NA; V gene: TRBV11-2; clone size: NA; CDR3 protein: CASSQGRLDIQYF; CDR3 DNA: TGTGCCAGCAGCCAAGGCCGCTTGGACATTCAGTACTTC
J gene: TRBJ1-3; D gene: NA; V gene: TRBV7-2; clone size: NA; CDR3 protein: CASSYDGGNTIYF; CDR3 DNA: TGTGCCAGCAGTTACGACGGGGGAAACACCATATATTTT
J gene: TRBJ2-5; D gene: TRBD2; V gene: TRBV7-2; clone size: NA; CDR3 protein: CASSFNRGLAGQETQYF; CDR3 DNA: TGTGCCAGCAGCTTTAACCGGGGACTAGCGGGGCAAGAGACCCAGTACTTC
J gene: TRBJ2-7; D gene: NA; V gene: TRBV27; clone size: few; CDR3 protein: CASSSPSGAYEQYF; CDR3 DNA: TGTGCCAGCAGCTCGCCCTCGGGAGCCTACGAGCAGTACTTC
J gene: TRBJ1-1; D gene: NA; V gene: TRBV9; clone size: NA; CDR3 protein: CASSVDDVYAEAFF; CDR3 DNA: TGTGCCAGCAGCGTAGACGATGTTTACGCTGAAGCTTTCTTT
J gene: TRBJ2-7; D gene: TRBD1; V gene: TRBV7-6; clone size: many; CDR3 protein: CASSLGTGHEQYF; CDR3 DNA: TGTGCCAGCAGCTTAGGGACAGGGCACGAGCAGTACTTC